These T cell receptor beta chains were read from a single sample in a study of blood T cells in healthy people across ages. TCRdb independently ran MiXCR on the 5' RACE reads; one entry per CDR3 protein. The sample has just under 750,000 distinct CDR3 sequences, about a fifth seen once. The sequencing input was blood. The receptors come from a man in his 70s in good health. The CDR3 runs from the conserved cysteine through the conserved F or W. The D gene is left open where the match is weak. Part of the rows lack a size; the others show once, few, many or a class for expanded clones.

CDR3,DNA,V,D,size,J
CSVAGGDDIQYF,TGCAGCGTTGCAGGGGGCGATGACATTCAGTACTTC,TRBV29-1,TRBD1,.,TRBJ2-4
CASSPRVQLPNTGELFF,TGTGCCAGCTCACCAAGGGTGCAGTTGCCGAACACCGGGGAGCTGTTTTTT,TRBV18,.,few,TRBJ2-2
CASTRTSGFKSQYF,TGTGCCAGCACCCGGACTAGCGGGTTTAAAAGTCAGTACTTC,TRBV12-3/TRBV12-4,TRBD2,.,TRBJ2-4
CASTVAPLPGDVPAFF,TGTGCCAGCACGGTGGCCCCTCTCCCCGGGGACGTTCCGGCTTTCTTT,TRBV9,.,.,TRBJ1-1
CSVEDPRGYNEQFF,TGCAGCGTTGAAGATCCCCGGGGATACAATGAGCAGTTCTTC,TRBV29-1,.,.,TRBJ2-1
CASSRDPSTDTQYF,TGTGCCAGCAGCCGGGACCCTAGCACAGATACGCAGTATTTT,TRBV9,.,.,TRBJ2-3
CASSLGGGSATPSYNEQFF,TGTGCCAGCAGCTTAGGTGGGGGCTCCGCGACACCCTCCTACAATGAGCAGTTCTTC,TRBV7-8,.,few,TRBJ2-1
CASSETPRTQETQYF,TGTGCCAGCAGTGAAACCCCTAGAACGCAAGAGACCCAGTACTTC,TRBV2,.,.,TRBJ2-5
CASRRTYNEQFF,TGTGCCAGCAGGCGGACCTACAATGAGCAGTTCTTC,TRBV28,.,many,TRBJ2-1
CASRSRGGRDQPQHF,TGTGCCAGCAGATCCAGGGGGGGGCGCGATCAGCCCCAGCATTTT,TRBV7-2,TRBD1,few,TRBJ1-5
CASSLGRGTGINYGYTF,TGTGCCAGCAGTTTAGGGCGCGGGACAGGGATTAACTATGGCTACACCTTC,TRBV12-3/TRBV12-4,TRBD1,few,TRBJ1-2
CASSLPQGGSGNEQFF,TGTGCCAGCAGTTTGCCACAGGGGGGGTCGGGCAATGAGCAGTTCTTC,TRBV12-3/TRBV12-4,.,.,TRBJ2-1
CASSSQVGGSYNEQFF,TGCGCCAGCAGCTCCCAGGTTGGGGGCTCCTACAATGAGCAGTTCTTC,TRBV5-1,.,few,TRBJ2-1
CSAIPTDSGNTIYF,TGCAGTGCTATCCCGACAGACTCTGGAAACACCATATATTTT,TRBV20-1,.,.,TRBJ1-3
CASVLAGGPGNIQYF,TGTGCCAGCGTGCTAGCGGGAGGGCCGGGGAACATTCAGTACTTC,TRBV6-6,TRBD2,.,TRBJ2-4
CSALHRRETQYF,TGCAGTGCACTACATAGGAGGGAGACCCAGTACTTC,TRBV20-1,.,.,TRBJ2-5
CASSFGQKNTEAFF,TGCGCCAGCAGCTTCGGACAGAAGAACACTGAAGCTTTCTTT,TRBV5-1,.,.,TRBJ1-1
CSARDPSGRTYNEQFF,TGCAGTGCTAGAGATCCTAGCGGGAGAACCTACAATGAGCAGTTCTTC,TRBV20-1,TRBD2,few,TRBJ2-1
CASSFRGNSGNTIYF,TGTGCCAGCAGCTTCAGGGGGAACTCTGGAAACACCATATATTTT,TRBV11-3,TRBD1,few,TRBJ1-3
CASSPGPGAYEQYF,TGTGCCAGCAGCCCGGGGCCAGGGGCCTACGAGCAGTACTTC,TRBV7-2,.,few,TRBJ2-7
CASSQDGVGEAFF,TGTGCCAGCAGCCAAGATGGGGTGGGTGAAGCTTTCTTT,TRBV3-1,.,.,TRBJ1-1
CASSYQGPYNEQFF,TGTGCCAGCAGTTACCAGGGTCCATACAATGAGCAGTTCTTC,TRBV6-6,.,.,TRBJ2-1
CSVEDGRDTQYF,TGCAGCGTTGAAGATGGGCGAGATACGCAGTATTTT,TRBV29-1,.,.,TRBJ2-3
CASSPSGRLLEQYF,TGTGCCAGCTCACCATCGGGACGACTCCTGGAGCAGTACTTC,TRBV18,.,.,TRBJ2-7
CASSEGVGRDSEQYF,TGTGCCAGCAGTGAGGGGGTAGGGAGAGATTCCGAGCAGTACTTC,TRBV2,.,.,TRBJ2-7
CAISDPRSTSGSYEQYF,TGTGCCATCAGTGACCCCAGGAGTACTAGCGGATCCTACGAGCAGTACTTC,TRBV10-3,TRBD2,.,TRBJ2-7
CASSSKGQGRSGNTIYF,TGCGCCAGCAGCTCTAAGGGACAGGGACGCTCTGGAAACACCATATATTTT,TRBV5-1,TRBD1,.,TRBJ1-3
CASRGTSGNVGELFF,TGTGCCAGCAGGGGGACTAGCGGGAACGTCGGGGAGCTGTTTTTT,TRBV12-3/TRBV12-4,TRBD2,.,TRBJ2-2
CASSQFSVTDTQYF,TGTGCCAGCAGCCAATTTAGCGTCACAGATACGCAGTATTTT,TRBV14,.,few,TRBJ2-3
CASSQGQTNTGELFF,TGTGCCAGCAGCCAAGGACAGACGAACACCGGGGAGCTGTTTTTT,TRBV14,.,.,TRBJ2-2
CSARDRGSGDTIYF,TGCAGTGCTAGAGATAGGGGGAGCGGGGACACCATATATTTT,TRBV20-1,.,.,TRBJ1-3
CASSLGITSNTGELFF,TGTGCCAGCAGCTTAGGTATTACTTCCAACACCGGGGAGCTGTTTTTT,TRBV7-2,.,few,TRBJ2-2
CASSPGLDETQYF,TGTGCCAGCTCGCCCGGACTAGATGAGACCCAGTACTTC,TRBV18,TRBD2,few,TRBJ2-5
CASSELWRSRRTDTQYF,TGTGCCAGCAGTGAATTATGGAGGTCCCGCCGCACAGATACGCAGTATTTT,TRBV6-1,.,few,TRBJ2-3
CSGLRWGDNEQFF,TGCAGTGGTTTGCGATGGGGGGACAATGAGCAGTTCTTC,TRBV20-1,.,few,TRBJ2-1
CASSSPQEYRALNQPQHF,TGTGCCAGCAGCTCACCACAGGAATATAGGGCATTAAATCAGCCCCAGCATTTT,TRBV7-2,.,.,TRBJ1-5
CASSLEQGDYGHTF,TGTGCCAGCAGCTTAGAACAGGGGGACTATGGCCACACCTTC,TRBV11-2,TRBD1,few,TRBJ1-2
CASSPGTSAGYTF,TGTGCCAGCAGCCCAGGGACTTCGGCTGGCTACACCTTC,TRBV7-2,.,few,TRBJ1-2
CAISESITSGRNEQFF,TGTGCCATCAGTGAGTCGATTACTAGCGGGAGGAATGAGCAGTTCTTC,TRBV10-3,TRBD2,many,TRBJ2-1
CASSPQTGLYGYTF,TGCGCCAGCAGTCCCCAGACAGGACTTTATGGCTACACCTTC,TRBV5-1,.,few,TRBJ1-2
CSPGRTSGKETQYF,TGCAGTCCAGGAAGAACTAGCGGAAAAGAGACCCAGTACTTC,TRBV20-1,TRBD2,.,TRBJ2-5
CASGGRVEQYF,TGTGCCAGCGGCGGAAGGGTCGAGCAGTACTTC,TRBV6-6,.,many,TRBJ2-7
CASSWTGGTGNTIYF,TGTGCCAGCAGTTGGACAGGGGGGACTGGAAACACCATATATTTT,TRBV6-5,TRBD1,.,TRBJ1-3
CASASGRGGFFSYEQYF,TGTGCCAGCGCGTCCGGGCGGGGGGGCTTTTTCTCCTACGAGCAGTACTTC,TRBV6-6,TRBD2,few,TRBJ2-7
CSVEGVAGETQYF,TGCAGCGTTGAGGGGGTAGCGGGGGAAACCCAGTACTTC,TRBV29-1,TRBD2,few,TRBJ2-5
CASMRGFTQYF,TGTGCCAGCATGCGAGGGTTTACGCAGTATTTT,TRBV6-5,.,few,TRBJ2-3
CASSPGSGQLYGYTF,TGTGCCAGCTCACCAGGCTCGGGACAGCTCTATGGCTACACCTTC,TRBV18,TRBD1,few,TRBJ1-2
CASSAATGFNEKLFF,TGTGCCAGCAGCGCAGCGACAGGTTTTAATGAAAAACTGTTTTTT,TRBV9,.,few,TRBJ1-4
CSVRGVNGPFTEAFF,TGCAGCGTTCGCGGGGTAAACGGGCCGTTCACTGAAGCTTTCTTT,TRBV29-1,.,.,TRBJ1-1
CSASRTGAGNEQFF,TGCAGTGCTTCCAGGACAGGGGCCGGCAATGAGCAGTTCTTC,TRBV20-1,TRBD1,.,TRBJ2-1
CASNKPAADVYNEQFF,TGCGCCAGCAACAAGCCAGCGGCGGACGTTTACAATGAGCAGTTCTTC,TRBV5-1,.,.,TRBJ2-1
CASSARGGSSDTQYF,TGTGCCAGCAGCGCACGCGGGGGGAGTTCAGATACGCAGTATTTT,TRBV3-1,TRBD2,few,TRBJ2-3
CASSPSIRSGNTIYF,TGTGCCAGCAGCCCCTCAATCCGCTCTGGAAACACCATATATTTT,TRBV14,.,.,TRBJ1-3
CASSLRLAENIQYF,TGTGCCAGCAGCTTAAGACTAGCGGAAAACATTCAGTACTTC,TRBV7-2,TRBD2,few,TRBJ2-4